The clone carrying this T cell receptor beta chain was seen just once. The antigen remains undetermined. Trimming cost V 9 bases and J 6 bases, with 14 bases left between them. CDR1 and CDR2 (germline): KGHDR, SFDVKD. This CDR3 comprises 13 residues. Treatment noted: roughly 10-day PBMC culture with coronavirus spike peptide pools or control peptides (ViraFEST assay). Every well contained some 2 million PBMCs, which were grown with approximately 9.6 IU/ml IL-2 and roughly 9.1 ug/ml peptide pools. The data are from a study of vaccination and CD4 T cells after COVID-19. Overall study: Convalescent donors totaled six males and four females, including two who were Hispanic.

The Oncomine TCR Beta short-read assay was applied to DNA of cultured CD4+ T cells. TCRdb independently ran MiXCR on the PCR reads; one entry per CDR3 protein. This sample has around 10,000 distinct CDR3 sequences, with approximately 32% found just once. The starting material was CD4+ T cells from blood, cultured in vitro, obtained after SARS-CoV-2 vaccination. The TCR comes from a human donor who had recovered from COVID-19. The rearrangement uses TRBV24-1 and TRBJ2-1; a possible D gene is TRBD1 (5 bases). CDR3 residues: CATSDGHLNEQFF. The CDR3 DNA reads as TGTGCCACCTCAGACGGACATCTCAATGAGCAGTTCTTC.